A single sample is the source of the 30 T cell receptor beta chains below, sequenced in a study of regulatory T cells in long-lasting Graves disease. Time point here: newly diagnosed GD, antithyroid drugs for less than 3 months. PBMC RNA was the source of the TCR library. Construction of the TCR beta libraries employed iRepertoire HTBI primers in conjunction with Arm-PCR of CDR3 regions. TCRdb redid the calling of the multiplex PCR reads with MiXCR, one entry per CDR3 protein. The sample contains about 420,000 distinct CDR3 sequences, over 15% of which appear only once. The data were also submitted as part of a second study, on T cells in Graves' hyperthyroidism and ophthalmopathy.

Sequenced here: peripheral blood mononuclear cells (PBMCs), sampled at new diagnosis, from a patient treated with antithyroid drugs. These receptors were collected from a woman aged 18-30 years with Graves disease.

This clonotype was seen at least ten times. The rearrangement uses TRBV20-1 and TRBJ2-1, with D possibly matching TRBD1 (6 bases). V lost 6 bases to trimming and J lost 1 base, with 16 bases between them. The CDR3 extends over 15 amino acids. Per germline, CDR1 DFQATT and CDR2 SNEGSKA (reference sequence). The CDR3 DNA is TGCAGTGCACACAAGACAGGACCTTCCTACAATGAGCAGTTCTTC. It translates to CSAHKTGPSYNEQFF.

V gene TRBV30 combines with J gene TRBJ2-3, with 10 bases matching TRBD2. In germline, CDR1 is GTSNPN, CDR2 SVGIG (reference sequence). Trimming removed 3 bases from V and 4 bases from J; junction bases left unmatched: 7. The CDR3 contains 15 residues. CDR3 sequence reads: CAWSETSGMADTQYF. As DNA, the CDR3 is TGTGCCTGGAGCGAAACTAGCGGGATGGCAGATACGCAGTATTTT.

This clonotype has only a few counts. The J gene is TRBJ2-7, the V gene TRBV29-1; perhaps TRBD2 as D (6 bases). CDR1 is SQVTM, CDR2 ANQGSEA, per germline. V lost 1 base and J lost 6, with 13 bases in between. CDR3 length: 13 amino acids. As DNA, the CDR3 is TGCAGCGTTGAAGGTGGGGCGCGGGGCGAGCAGTACTTC. It specifies CSVEGGARGEQYF.

A single count supports this clonotype. This may stem from a read error, because a much larger clone lies one nucleotide away. The chain recombines TRBV18 with TRBJ1-2, with D perhaps TRBD1 (5 bases). CDR1 is KGHSH and CDR2 is LQKENI in the germline V gene. The V end was cut by 5 bases, the J end by 5 bases, with 15 bases between. CDR3 length: 14 amino acids. CDR3 protein: CASSSQTVAYGYTF. In DNA, the CDR3 is TGTGCCAGCTCATCGCAGACAGTGGCGTATGGCTACACCTTC.

This clonotype was detected ten times or more. The V call is TRBV7-2, the J call TRBJ2-3, with D uncertain. CDR1 and CDR2 from the germline V gene are SGHTA and FQGNSA. Trimming removed 3 bases at V and 6 bases at J, with 7 bases between. The CDR3 runs 12 residues. The CDR3 spells CASSFSVDTQYF. CDR3 DNA: TGTGCCAGCAGCTTTAGTGTGGATACGCAGTATTTT.

This clonotype was detected many times. The chain employs TRBV28 and TRBJ1-2, with D maybe TRBD1 (6 bases). Germline loops: CDR1 MDHEN, CDR2 SYDVKM. V lost 7 bases and J lost 4, with 13 bases in between. The CDR3 loop spans 13 amino acids. The CDR3 coding sequence is TGTGCCAGCAATTCCGGGGACATCTATGGCTACACCTTC. Encoded protein: CASNSGDIYGYTF.

The chain couples TRBV28 to TRBJ1-5, with D possibly matching TRBD1 (6 bases). V shed 3 bases and J shed 4 bases, with 13 bases lying between them. From germline, CDR1 is MDHEN and CDR2 SYDVKM. CDR3 size: 15 residues. The CDR3 protein is CASSFSGHPNQPQHF. In DNA, the CDR3 is TGTGCCAGCAGTTTCTCGGGACACCCTAATCAGCCCCAGCATTTT. The full variable domain, rest sourced from reference TRBV28 and TRBJ1-5, is DVKVTQSSRYLVKRTGEKVFLECVQDMDHENMFWYRQDPGLGLRLIYFSYDVKMKEKGDIPEGYSVSREKKERFSLILESASTNQTSMYLCASSFSGHPNQPQHFGDGTRLSIL.

This sequence joins TRBV7-3 and TRBJ2-3, with 11 positions matching TRBD2. Trimming at V came to 4 bases and at J to 4 bases, leaving 13 bases not matched to a gene. CDR1 is SGHTA and CDR2 is FQGTGA in the germline V gene. CDR3 length: 18 residues. The CDR3 bases are TGTGCCAGCAGCTCCCGTAACCCTACTAGCGGGGGAGCAGATACGCAGTATTTT. Translated: CASSSRNPTSGGADTQYF.

The V gene is TRBV10-3, the J gene TRBJ2-7, with TRBD1 matching 7 bases. CDR3 length: 14 amino acids. J gave up 2 bases and V 8 bases, and 9 bases lay outside the gene matches. Germline CDR1 reads ENHRY; CDR2 reads SYGVKD. CDR3 bases: TGTGCCATCGCCCCTCCGGACAGGACCTACGAGCAGTACTTC. This sequence encodes CAIAPPDRTYEQYF.

Ten or more counts support this clonotype. V usage is TRBV12-3 or TRBV12-4 and J usage is TRBJ2-7; TRBD1 matches 8 bases. There are 16 residues in the CDR3. V lost 0 bases to trimming and J lost 9 bases; unmatched junction nucleotides: 13. The DNA of the CDR3 is TGTGCCAGCAGTTTAGCGCCCCAAGGACAGGGTATTGGGCAGTACTTC. This codes for CASSLAPQGQGIGQYF.

This sequence joins TRBV6-1 and TRBJ2-7; a weak D match, TRBD2 (5 bases). The CDR3 totals 19 residues. Looked up from germline, CDR1 is MNHNS and CDR2 is SASEGT. The ends were cut back, 6 bases at V and 4 bases at J, with 31 bases in the middle. CDR3 region: CASRPVSPQHGGVLYEQYF. CDR3 sequence (DNA): TGTGCCAGCAGACCGGTTTCCCCTCAACATGGAGGTGTCCTTTACGAGCAGTACTTC.

This clonotype was detected only a few times. V usage is TRBV20-1 and J usage is TRBJ2-7; D not certain. V lost 0 bases, J lost 2 bases, and 14 bases lay in between. Germline CDR1 reads DFQATT; CDR2 reads SNEGSKA (reference sequence). The CDR3 is made up of 15 amino acids. In DNA form, the CDR3 reads TGCAGTGCTAGAGATCCAGAGTTCAGAACCTACGAGCAGTACTTC. Protein product: CSARDPEFRTYEQYF.

This clonotype came up many times. This chain joins TRBV14 and TRBJ2-7; TRBD2 matches at 7 bases. The germline V gene encodes CDR1 SGHDN and CDR2 FVKESK. This CDR3 comprises 13 residues. Trimming cost V 8 bases and J 5 bases; bases outside gene matches: 9. CDR3 DNA: TGTGCCAGCGGCGGTCGGGGGGTGGACGAGCAGTACTTC. As protein: CASGGRGVDEQYF.

The genes are TRBV9 and TRBJ1-2, with no clear D. V lost 1 base and J lost 0, with 19 bases in between. CDR1 SGDLS and CDR2 YYNGEE come from the germline V gene. This CDR3 comprises 18 residues. The CDR3 loop is CASSVTPGPRGANYGYTF. The CDR3 DNA sequence: TGTGCCAGCAGCGTAACTCCGGGCCCGCGTGGAGCTAACTATGGCTACACCTTC.

This clonotype was seen a few times. V usage is TRBV18 and J usage is TRBJ2-1; D uncertain. Deletions cut 3 bases from V and 2 bases from J, with 11 bases between. Germline CDR1 is KGHSH and CDR2 is LQKENI. CDR3 length: 15 amino acids. In DNA, the CDR3 is TGTGCCAGCTCACCCCTATCTTACCCCTACAATGAGCAGTTCTTC. Amino acid sequence: CASSPLSYPYNEQFF.

V and J are TRBV28 and TRBJ1-4; D is possibly TRBD1 (5 bases). Trimming took 8 bases from V and 0 from J, leaving 19 bases between them. The germline CDR1 and CDR2 sequences are MDHEN and SYDVKM. CDR3 length equals 17 residues. CDR3 sequence reads: CASLLGGGLATNEKLFF. In nucleotides, the CDR3 is TGTGCCAGCCTCCTCGGTGGGGGACTAGCAACTAATGAAAAACTGTTTTTT.

This clonotype has a count of ten or more. The junction shows a germline mismatch at one end, possibly a read error. The V call is TRBV7-7, the J call TRBJ2-5, with TRBD1 matching over 7 bases. From germline, CDR1 is SSHAT and CDR2 FNYEAQ (reference sequence). This CDR3 has 17 amino acids. The CDR3 protein is CASSLGLYRGEGETQYF. The CDR3 DNA sequence: TGTGCTAGCAGCTTAGGCCTCTACAGGGGAGAGGGAGAGACCCAGTACTTC.

The V and J genes are TRBV12-3 or TRBV12-4 and TRBJ2-2; 11 bases are a match to TRBD2. CDR3 size: 16 residues. V lost 3 bases, J lost 7 bases, and 7 bases stayed unmatched. Here the CDR3 reads CASSFRLAGSIGELFF. The CDR3 nucleotides read TGTGCCAGCAGTTTTCGACTAGCGGGATCTATCGGGGAGCTGTTTTTT.

This clonotype was observed at least ten times. This chain joins TRBV5-1 and TRBJ2-1, with TRBD2 matching 10 bases. The trim removed 0 bases at V and 3 bases at J, leaving 3 bases unmatched. CDR3 length: 16 amino acids. Germline CDR1 reads SGHRS; CDR2 reads YFSETQ. CDR3 region: CASSLARTSGYNEQFF. CDR3 DNA sequence: TGCGCCAGCAGCTTGGCTAGGACTAGCGGCTACAATGAGCAGTTCTTC.

A word on this clonotype: The junction and the germline gene differ at one end; a read error may be behind it. This chain uses TRBV7-7 with TRBJ2-5; 7 bases map to TRBD1. The CDR3 sequence is 15 residues long. Germline CDR1 is SSHAT and CDR2 is FNYEAQ (reference sequence). CDR3 sequence: CASSSAGTAWETQYF. The CDR3 region has the DNA TGTGCTAGCAGCTCTGCCGGGACAGCCTGGGAGACCCAGTACTTC.

This clonotype was picked up a small number of times. This chain joins TRBV11-3 and TRBJ2-2; TRBD2 agrees at 9 bases. This CDR3 contains 15 residues. The V gene end was trimmed by 4 bases and the J gene end by 7 bases; junction bases not matched to a gene: 7. CDR1 and CDR2 (germline): SGHNT, YENEEA. The CDR3 region is CASSSSSGTDGELFF. The CDR3 nucleotides read TGTGCCAGCAGCTCCTCTAGCGGGACCGACGGGGAGCTGTTTTTT.

The V gene is TRBV3-1, the J gene TRBJ2-3; D is ambiguous. The CDR3 consists of 17 residues. Trimming removed 0 bases from V and 2 bases from J, with 15 bases in between. CDR1 and CDR2 from the germline V gene are LGHDT and YNNKEL (reference sequence). CDR3: CASSQEGTFSSTDTQYF. As DNA, the CDR3 is TGTGCCAGCAGCCAAGAGGGTACATTTAGTTCCACAGATACGCAGTATTTT.

This clonotype has ten or more counts. J is TRBJ2-5 and V is TRBV28; D gene ambiguous. The V and J ends lost 4 bases and 0 bases respectively, with 15 bases between them. The germline gives CDR1 MDHEN, CDR2 SYDVKM. This CDR3 has 16 residues. CDR3 loop: CASSYDLGVYQETQYF. The CDR3 DNA sequence: TGTGCCAGCAGTTATGACTTGGGTGTTTACCAAGAGACCCAGTACTTC.

This clonotype has just a few counts. The genes are TRBV12-3 or TRBV12-4 and TRBJ2-5; the D is unclear. This CDR3 region has 14 residues. Trimming cost V 0 bases and J 2 bases, with 7 bases left between them. The CDR3 loop reads CASSLAGKQETQYF. The CDR3 nucleotides read TGTGCCAGCAGTTTAGCGGGAAAGCAAGAGACCCAGTACTTC.

This chain connects TRBV28 to TRBJ2-7; D is unclear. V dropped 4 bases and J dropped 6 bases, with 7 bases sitting between them. The CDR3 length is 11 residues. The germline CDR1 and CDR2 sequences are MDHEN and SYDVKM. The CDR3 reads CASSSMTEQYF. DNA of the CDR3: TGTGCCAGCAGTTCTATGACCGAGCAGTACTTC.

This clonotype was counted between two and nine times. The J gene is TRBJ2-7, the V gene TRBV24-1, with D perhaps matching TRBD1 (6 bases). Per germline, CDR1 KGHDR and CDR2 SFDVKD. The V and J ends lost 9 bases and 2 bases respectively, with 13 bases between them. The CDR3 runs 13 residues. The CDR3 region is CATQDRNAYEQYF. The DNA for the CDR3 is TGTGCCACCCAGGACAGAAACGCCTACGAGCAGTACTTC.

V and J are TRBV11-3 and TRBJ2-6; TRBD2 matches at 12 bases. The CDR3 is 19 amino acids. In germline, CDR1 is SGHNT, CDR2 YENEEA. Trimming removed 4 bases from V and 0 bases from J; junction bases left unmatched: 7. For the CDR3, the DNA is TGTGCCAGCAGCTGGATTGGACTAGCGGGAATCTCTGGGGCCAACGTCCTGACTTTC. It encodes CASSWIGLAGISGANVLTF.

The chain is built from TRBV11-3 and TRBJ2-1, with D perhaps being TRBD1 or TRBD2 (5 bases each). The CDR3 consists of 16 residues. V lost 0 bases and J 1 base, leaving 10 bases between the germline ends. In germline, CDR1 is SGHNT, CDR2 YENEEA. CDR3 residues: CASSLDGGASYNEQFF. In DNA form, the CDR3 reads TGTGCCAGCAGCTTAGATGGGGGAGCTTCCTACAATGAGCAGTTCTTC.

This clonotype was detected ten times or more. The J gene is TRBJ2-7, the V gene TRBV20-1; 9 bases fit TRBD2. CDR1 DFQATT and CDR2 SNEGSKA come from the germline V gene (reference sequence). The CDR3 sequence is 14 residues long. J was trimmed by 4 bases and V by 1 base; bases with no gene match: 5. The CDR3 loop is CSARVKRGAYEQYF. CDR3 in DNA: TGCAGTGCTAGAGTTAAGCGGGGGGCGTACGAGCAGTACTTC.

This clonotype was observed a handful of times. J is TRBJ2-3 and V is TRBV25-1; no clear D gene. V gave up 7 bases and J gave up 0 bases, with 8 bases separating them. This CDR3 has 13 amino acids. CDR1 and CDR2 from the germline V gene are MGHDK and SYGVNS. For the CDR3, the DNA is TGTGCCAGCAATAGGAAGAGCACAGATACGCAGTATTTT. Translating gives CASNRKSTDTQYF.